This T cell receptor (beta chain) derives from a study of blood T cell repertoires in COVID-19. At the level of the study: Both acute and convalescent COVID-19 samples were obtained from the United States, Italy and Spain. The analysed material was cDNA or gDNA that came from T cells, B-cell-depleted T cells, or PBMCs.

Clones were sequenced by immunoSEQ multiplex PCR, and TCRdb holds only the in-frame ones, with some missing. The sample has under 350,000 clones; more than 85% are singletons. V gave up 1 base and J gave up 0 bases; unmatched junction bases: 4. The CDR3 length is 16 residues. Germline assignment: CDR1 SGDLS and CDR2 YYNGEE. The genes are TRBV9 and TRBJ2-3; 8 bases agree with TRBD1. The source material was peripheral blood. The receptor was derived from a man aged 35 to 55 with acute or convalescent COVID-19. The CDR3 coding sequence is TGTGCCAGCAGCGTATGGGACAGGACTAGCACAGATACGCAGTATTTT. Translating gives CASSVWDRTSTDTQYF. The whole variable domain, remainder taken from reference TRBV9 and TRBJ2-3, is DSGVTQTPKHLITATGQRVTLRCSPRSGDLSVYWYQQSLDQGLQFLIQYYNGEERAKGNILERFSAQQFPDLHSELNLSSLELGDSALYFCASSVWDRTSTDTQYFGPGTRLTVL.